These 31 T cell receptor beta chains were sequenced from one sample in a study of fetal regulatory T cell absence and autoimmunity. Sequenced by immunoSEQ multiplex PCR; TCRdb stores in-frame clones only, minus some. The table shows more than 85,000 clones, with 55% to 75% occurring only once. Sequencing input: pancreas tissue. Receptor source: a male donor with IPEX syndrome.

The chain uses TRBV7-9 and TRBJ2-1, with D perhaps matching TRBD1 or TRBD2 (6 bases each). This CDR3 contains 14 residues. V lost 8 bases and J 0 bases, leaving 11 bases between the germline ends. CDR1 and CDR2 (germline): SEHNR, FQNEAQ (reference sequence). The CDR3 loop is CASEGGPSYNEQFF. In DNA, the CDR3 is TGTGCCAGCGAAGGGGGGCCCTCCTACAATGAGCAGTTCTTC.

V and J are TRBV4-1 and TRBJ2-7; 13 bases map to TRBD2. The germline CDR1 and CDR2 sequences are MGHRA and YSYEKL. The trim removed 4 bases at V and 2 bases at J, leaving 2 bases unmatched. The CDR3 is 15 residues long. The CDR3 coding sequence is TGCGCCAGCAGCCCACTAGCGGGAGGGCCCTACGAGCAGTACTTC. This translates into CASSPLAGGPYEQYF.

This clone was detected only once. The chain employs TRBV6-6 and TRBJ2-1; D is tentatively TRBD1 or TRBD2 (6 bases each). Between the trimmed V and J ends, which lost 4 bases and 2 bases, there was a span of 9 bases. This CDR3 contains 14 residues. Germline V gene lookup returns CDR1 MNHNY and CDR2 SVGAGI (reference sequence). The CDR3 DNA follows: TGTGCCAGCAGTTTCGGGGGCCCCTACAATGAGCAGTTCTTC. This encodes CASSFGGPYNEQFF.

This chain connects TRBV6-1 to TRBJ1-2, with D possibly being TRBD1 (6 bases). The CDR3 sequence is 13 residues long. In germline, CDR1 is MNHNS, CDR2 SASEGT. The ends were cut back, 10 bases at V and 4 bases at J, with 16 bases in the middle. The CDR3 region has the DNA TGTGCCACCCCGGGACAAATTTTCTATGGCTACACCTTC. Translated, it gives CATPGQIFYGYTF.

This sequence joins TRBV9 and TRBJ2-5, with 12 nucleotides matching TRBD2. The germline V gene encodes CDR1 SGDLS and CDR2 YYNGEE. The junction had 6 bases not matched to a gene; V was cut back by 1 base and J by 5 bases. This CDR3 comprises 16 residues. The CDR3 coding sequence is TGTGCCAGCAGCGTACTAGCGGGAGGGCCCTGGGAGACCCAGTACTTC. Its translation is CASSVLAGGPWETQYF.

J is TRBJ2-1 and V is TRBV4-2; TRBD1 matches at 10 bases. The CDR3 has 17 residues. Germline V gene lookup returns CDR1 LGHNA and CDR2 YNFKEQ. Losses at the gene ends were 3 bases for V and 0 bases for J; bases not matched to a gene: 5. CDR3 loop: CASSHRQGAISYNEQFF. In DNA form, the CDR3 reads TGTGCCAGCAGCCACCGACAGGGGGCGATCTCCTACAATGAGCAGTTCTTC.

This sequence joins TRBV6-1 and TRBJ1-3, with unresolved D. The CDR3 totals 15 residues. Germline V gene data show CDR1 as MNHNS and CDR2 as SASEGT. Trimming left V 6 bases short and J 0 bases short, with 12 bases between. The CDR3 DNA reads as TGTGCCAGCAGACCTGGGCGATTCTCTGGAAACACCATATATTTT. Protein: CASRPGRFSGNTIYF.

The V call is TRBV5-1, the J call TRBJ1-1; no clear D. CDR3 length: 13 residues. CDR1 and CDR2 from the germline V gene are SGHRS and YFSETQ. The V and J ends lost 1 base and 5 bases respectively, with 9 bases between them. The CDR3 coding sequence is TGCGCCAGCAGCTTGAGGCGGTTAACTGAAGCTTTCTTT. Its protein product is CASSLRRLTEAFF. Full variable domain (rest looked up from reference TRBV5-1 and TRBJ1-1): KAGVTQTPRYLIKTRGQQVTLSCSPISGHRSVSWYQQTPGQGLQFLFEYFSETQRNKGNFPGRFSGRQFSNSRSEMNVSTLELGDSALYLCASSLRRLTEAFFGQGTRLTVV.

The chain joins TRBV11-3 to TRBJ2-5, with 11 bases aligning to TRBD2. The V segment lost 1 base and the J segment 4 bases; nucleotides outside the gene matches: 2. Germline V gives CDR1 SGHNT, CDR2 YENEEA. The CDR3 spans 15 residues. In DNA, the CDR3 is TGTGCCAGCAGCTTAGGACTAGCGGGGCGAGAGACCCAGTACTTC. This gives the protein CASSLGLAGRETQYF.

To note about this clone: This may be a read error, as it is one base from a much larger clone. This chain uses TRBV9 with TRBJ2-7; 9 nucleotides align to TRBD1. The V and J ends lost 0 bases and 2 bases, in that order; junction bases with no gene match: 0. CDR1 SGDLS and CDR2 YYNGEE come from the germline V gene. The CDR3 consists of 14 residues. CDR3 sequence reads: CASSVGTGAYEQYF. Here the CDR3 DNA reads TGTGCCAGCAGCGTAGGGACAGGGGCCTACGAGCAGTACTTC. Looking up the rest from reference TRBV9 and TRBJ2-7 gives the full variable domain: DSGVTQTPKHLITATGQRVTLRCSPRSGDLSVYWYQQSLDQGLQFLIQYYNGEERAKGNILERFSAQQFPDLHSELNLSSLELGDSALYFCASSVGTGAYEQYFGPGTRLTVT.

There are a few counts of this clone. The chain has TRBV7-8 and TRBJ2-2, with 10 bases aligning to TRBD2. The V segment lost 4 bases and the J segment 1 base; nucleotides outside the gene matches: 0. This CDR3 has 15 residues. The germline CDR1 and CDR2 sequences are SGHVS and FQNEAQ. The CDR3 is CASSWTSGNTGELFF. Here the CDR3 DNA reads TGTGCCAGCAGCTGGACTAGCGGGAACACCGGGGAGCTGTTTTTT.

The chain couples TRBV6-1 to TRBJ2-5; D unclear. The length of the CDR3 is 14 residues. CDR1 and CDR2 (germline): MNHNS, SASEGT. V was trimmed by 8 bases and J by 5 bases, leaving 18 bases between them. The CDR3 spells CASRPGGSWETQYF. In DNA form, the CDR3 reads TGTGCCAGCCGTCCCGGCGGCTCGTGGGAGACCCAGTACTTC.

The chain joins TRBV5-1 to TRBJ2-2; 10 bases agree with TRBD2. This CDR3 is built from 18 residues. The germline V gene has CDR1 SGHRS and CDR2 YFSETQ. With V trimmed by 3 bases and J by 5 bases, 13 bases remained unmatched. The CDR3, as DNA: TGCGCCAGCAGCTGCCCTAGCGGGAGCCTTGAGGGAACCGGGGAGCTGTTTTTT. It is translated as CASSCPSGSLEGTGELFF.

This chain connects TRBV18 to TRBJ1-2; TRBD1 matches at 7 bases. The V gene end was trimmed by 0 bases and the J gene end by 4 bases; junction bases not matched to a gene: 11. The germline gives CDR1 KGHSH, CDR2 LQKENI. The CDR3 is 17 amino acids. CDR3 bases: TGTGCCAGCTCACCACCTCGGTTGCCAGGGGGGCCCTATGGCTACACCTTC. Amino acids: CASSPPRLPGGPYGYTF. The full variable domain, with the rest looked up from reference TRBV18 and TRBJ1-2, is NAGVMQNPRHLVRRRGQEARLRCSPMKGHSHVYWYRQLPEEGLKFMVYLQKENIIDESGMPKERFSAEFPKEGPSILRIQQVVRGDSAAYFCASSPPRLPGGPYGYTFGSGTRLTVV.

This chain joins TRBV9 and TRBJ2-3; maybe TRBD1 (5 bases). V lost 0 bases to trimming and J lost 1 base, with 6 bases between them. This CDR3 is 14 amino acids long. Looked up from germline, CDR1 is SGDLS and CDR2 is YYNGEE. CDR3 coding DNA: TGTGCCAGCAGCGTAGAAGGGGGCACAGATACGCAGTATTTT. Protein product: CASSVEGGTDTQYF.

The J gene is TRBJ2-2, the V gene TRBV12-5; either TRBD1 or TRBD2 may fit D (5 bases each). The CDR3 length is 16 residues. Trimming pared 2 bases from V and 0 bases from J, leaving 10 bases between. Germline CDR1 is LGHNT and CDR2 is FRNRAP. CDR3 nucleotides: TGTGCTAGTGGTTTGTTGGGGACCACGAACACCGGGGAGCTGTTTTTT. This translates into CASGLLGTTNTGELFF.

The chain uses TRBV4-3 and TRBJ2-1, with 13 bases matching TRBD2. CDR1 is LGHNA and CDR2 is YSLEER in the germline V gene. J was trimmed by 6 bases and V by 4 bases; bases with no gene match: 3. This CDR3 region has 15 residues. The CDR3 sequence is CASSPLAGGPNEQFF. The CDR3 DNA reads TGCGCCAGCAGCCCACTAGCGGGGGGGCCCAATGAGCAGTTCTTC.

V is TRBV25-1 and J is TRBJ2-5; no reliable D call. Germline CDR1 is MGHDK and CDR2 is SYGVNS. The CDR3 runs 13 residues. Trimming pared 1 base from V and 1 base from J, leaving 4 bases between. The CDR3 loop reads CASSESGQETQYF. For the CDR3, the DNA is TGTGCCAGCAGTGAATCGGGCCAAGAGACCCAGTACTTC. The whole variable domain, remainder taken from reference TRBV25-1 and TRBJ2-5, is EADIYQTPRYLVIGTGKKITLECSQTMGHDKMYWYQQDPGMELHLIHYSYGVNSTEKGDLSSESTVSRIRTEHFPLTLESARPSHTSQYLCASSESGQETQYFGPGTRLLVL.

A few counts support this clone. Other DNA sequences from this sample encode an identical CDR3 as well. The CDR3 coding sequence is TGTGCCAGCAGTTTGGGACTAGCGGGAGCGTACGAGCAGTACTTC. Protein product: CASSLGLAGAYEQYF. The gene calls are TRBV27 and TRBJ2-7, with 14 bases identical to TRBD2. This CDR3 region has 15 residues. The germline CDR1 and CDR2 sequences are MNHEY and SMNVEV (reference sequence). V was pared by 3 bases and J by 4 bases, with 2 bases of the junction left unmatched.

The rearrangement joins TRBV4-3 to TRBJ1-4; possible D gene TRBD1, 6 bases. The CDR3 length is 15 residues. Germline assignment: CDR1 LGHNA and CDR2 YSLEER. Trimming removed 1 base at V and 8 bases at J, with 14 bases between. CDR3 coding DNA: TGCGCCAGCAGCCAAGGGCCAGGGGTCGCGGAAAAACTGTTTTTT. This encodes CASSQGPGVAEKLFF.

This clone was seen more than once but under ten times. The rearrangement joins TRBV6-1 to TRBJ1-2, with D possibly matching TRBD1 (5 bases). This CDR3 comprises 10 residues. In germline, CDR1 is MNHNS, CDR2 SASEGT. V dropped 8 bases and J dropped 7 bases, with 8 bases sitting between them. The CDR3 DNA follows: TGTGCCAGCTGGGGCGGTGGCTACACCTTC. This translates into CASWGGGYTF.

The chain employs TRBV10-1 and TRBJ2-3; 10 bases fit TRBD2. J was trimmed by 0 bases and V by 0 bases; bases with no gene match: 0. The germline CDR1 and CDR2 sequences are WNHNN and SYGVQD (reference sequence). The CDR3 is 16 amino acids. CDR3 residues: CASSESTSGSTDTQYF. Here the CDR3 DNA reads TGCGCCAGCAGTGAGTCGACTAGCGGGAGCACAGATACGCAGTATTTT.

V and J are TRBV5-1 and TRBJ2-1; the D gene is possibly TRBD2 (6 bases). The ends were cut back, 1 base at V and 4 bases at J, with 12 bases in the middle. This CDR3 spans 15 amino acids. Germline CDR1 is SGHRS and CDR2 is YFSETQ. The CDR3 bases are TGCGCCAGCAGCTTGTACCCGGGGGAGTACAATGAGCAGTTCTTC. Amino acid sequence: CASSLYPGEYNEQFF.

CDR3: CASSQDGLAENNEQFF. CDR3 sequence (DNA): TGCGCCAGCAGCCAAGATGGACTAGCGGAGAACAATGAGCAGTTCTTC. The V gene is TRBV4-3, the J gene TRBJ2-1, with 10 bases that match TRBD2. The CDR3 totals 16 residues. V lost 0 bases to trimming and J lost 5 bases; unmatched junction nucleotides: 4. In germline, CDR1 is LGHNA, CDR2 YSLEER.

This rearrangement joins TRBV5-4 to TRBJ2-1; 7 bases agree with TRBD2. The CDR3 sequence is 16 residues long. With 0 bases clipped from V and 8 bases from J, the junction kept 11 bases outside the gene matches. The V gene's germline CDR1 is SGHNT and CDR2 YYREEE (reference sequence). This CDR3 is CASSLGAGEPLYEQFF. In nucleotides, the CDR3 is TGTGCCAGCAGCTTGGGTGCGGGAGAGCCCCTATATGAGCAGTTCTTC.

The V gene is TRBV7-6, the J gene TRBJ1-2; D unresolved. The CDR3 contains 17 residues. The ends were cut back, 1 base at V and 3 bases at J, with 18 bases in the middle. Germline values: CDR1 SGHVS, CDR2 FNYEAQ. The chain's CDR3 is CASSLVPAPVPDYGYTF. DNA of the CDR3: TGTGCCAGCAGCTTAGTGCCAGCCCCCGTACCCGACTATGGCTACACCTTC.

The chain uses TRBV15 and TRBJ2-1; D uncertain. V shed 0 bases and J shed 12 bases, with 9 bases lying between them. The CDR3 loop spans 12 amino acids. Germline loops: CDR1 LNHNV, CDR2 YYDKDF (reference sequence). CDR3 protein: CATSRDSPRQFF. In nucleotides, the CDR3 is TGTGCCACCAGCAGAGACAGCCCGCGGCAGTTCTTC.

The V gene is TRBV4-2, the J gene TRBJ2-7; 8 bases match TRBD2. V lost 1 base, J lost 1 base, and 9 bases stayed unmatched. CDR1 and CDR2 from the germline V gene are LGHNA and YNFKEQ. CDR3 length: 17 amino acids. As DNA, the CDR3 is TGTGCCAGCAGCCAAGTCGTAGCTAGCGGGCTGTCCTACGAGCAGTACTTC. Amino acids: CASSQVVASGLSYEQYF.

The CDR3 region has the DNA TGTGCCAGCAGCTTAGGGCGGTACGAGCAGTACTTC. Protein product: CASSLGRYEQYF. The chain is built from TRBV7-8 and TRBJ2-7; D call uncertain. Germline V gene sequence: CDR1 SGHVS, CDR2 FQNEAQ. V was clipped by 1 base and J by 4 bases, with 5 bases between them. CDR3 size: 12 residues.

This clone has more than one count but fewer than ten. The rearrangement uses TRBV9 and TRBJ2-2; D ambiguous. Germline lookup yields CDR1 SGDLS and CDR2 YYNGEE. The V gene lost 4 bases and the J gene lost 3 bases, with 10 bases spanning the gap. The CDR3 is 14 amino acids. CDR3 coding DNA: TGTGCCAGCAGCCTCCCTGGGGACACCGGGGAGCTGTTTTTT. Its protein product is CASSLPGDTGELFF.

The chain has TRBV5-4 and TRBJ2-1, with D unresolved. The CDR3 has 14 amino acids. The V gene's germline CDR1 is SGHNT and CDR2 YYREEE (reference sequence). V was pared by 4 bases and J by 8 bases, with 16 bases between. Here the CDR3 DNA reads TGTGCCAGCAGCCACCGTTGGGGTGAGGATGAGCAGTTCTTC. Translating gives CASSHRWGEDEQFF.